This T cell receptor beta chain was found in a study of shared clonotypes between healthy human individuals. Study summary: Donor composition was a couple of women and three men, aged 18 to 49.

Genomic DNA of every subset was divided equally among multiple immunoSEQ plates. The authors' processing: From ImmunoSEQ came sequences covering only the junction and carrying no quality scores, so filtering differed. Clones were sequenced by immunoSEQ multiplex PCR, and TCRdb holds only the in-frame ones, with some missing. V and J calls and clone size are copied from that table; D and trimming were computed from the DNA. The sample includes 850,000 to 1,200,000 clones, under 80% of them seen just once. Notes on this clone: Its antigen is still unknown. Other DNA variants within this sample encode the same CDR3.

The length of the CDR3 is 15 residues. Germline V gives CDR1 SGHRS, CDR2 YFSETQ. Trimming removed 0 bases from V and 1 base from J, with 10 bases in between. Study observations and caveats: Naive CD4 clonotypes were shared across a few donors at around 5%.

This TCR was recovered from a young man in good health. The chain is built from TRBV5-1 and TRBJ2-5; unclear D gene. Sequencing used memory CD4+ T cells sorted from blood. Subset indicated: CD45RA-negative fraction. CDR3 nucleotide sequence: TGCGCCAGCAGCTTGGCCGGGCAGACCCAAGAGACCCAGTACTTC. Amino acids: CASSLAGQTQETQYF.